The sequence of this TCR beta chain was determined in a study of blood T cell repertoires in COVID-19. About the research overall: PBMCs, B-cell-depleted T cells, or T cells were the source of the cDNA or gDNA that made up the material.

Source study methods: The authors estimated nucleated cell counts from reference gene primer amplification. The assay was immunoSEQ multiplex PCR, and TCRdb's table has in-frame clones only and misses some. D and trimming were read from the DNA, whereas the V and J calls and clone size are those reported in that table. The profile shows 65,000 to 90,000 clones, around 91% of them singletons. Germline loops: CDR1 SEHNR, CDR2 FQNEAQ (reference sequence). The CDR3 is 15 amino acids. V lost 1 base, J lost 8 bases, and 4 bases stayed unmatched. The chain recombines TRBV7-9 with TRBJ1-4; 10 bases are a match to TRBD1. Sequenced: peripheral blood. This TCR derives from a human donor in a cohort sampled during active COVID-19. Here the CDR3 DNA reads TGTGCCAGCAGCTTAGGGCTGGACAGGGGGGAAAAACTGTTTTTT. Its translation is CASSLGLDRGEKLFF. Drawing the rest from reference TRBV7-9 and TRBJ1-4, the complete variable domain is DTGVSQNPRHKITKRGQNVTFRCDPISEHNRLYWYRQTLGQGPEFLTYFQNEAQLEKSRLLSDRFSAERPKGSFSTLEIQRTEQGDSAMYLCASSLGLDRGEKLFFGSGTQLSVL.